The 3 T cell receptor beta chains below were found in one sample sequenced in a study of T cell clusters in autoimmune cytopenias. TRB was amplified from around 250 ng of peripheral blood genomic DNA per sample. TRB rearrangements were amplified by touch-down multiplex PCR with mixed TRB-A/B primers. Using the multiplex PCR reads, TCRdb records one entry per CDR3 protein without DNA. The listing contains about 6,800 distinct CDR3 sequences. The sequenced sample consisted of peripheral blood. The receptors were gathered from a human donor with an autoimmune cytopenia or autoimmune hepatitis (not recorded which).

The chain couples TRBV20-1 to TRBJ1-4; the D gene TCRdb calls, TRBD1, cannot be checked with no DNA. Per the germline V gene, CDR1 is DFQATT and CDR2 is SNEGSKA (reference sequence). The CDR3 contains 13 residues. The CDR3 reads CSAKDRGVEKLFF.

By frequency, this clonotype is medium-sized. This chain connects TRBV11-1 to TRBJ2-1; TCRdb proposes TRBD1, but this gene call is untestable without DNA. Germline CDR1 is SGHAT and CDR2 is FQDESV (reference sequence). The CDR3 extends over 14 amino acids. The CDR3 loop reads CASTPDRVSNEQFF.

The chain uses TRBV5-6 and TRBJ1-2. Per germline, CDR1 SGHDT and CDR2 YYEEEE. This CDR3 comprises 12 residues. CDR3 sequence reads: CASRPSLGGYTF.